The following is a T cell receptor beta chain sequence with its context. The assay was immunoSEQ multiplex PCR, and TCRdb's table has in-frame clones only and misses some. The sample contains 150,000 to 200,000 clones, approximately 80% of which appear only once. Patients in Seattle were enrolled during active infection, then followed longitudinally. The data are from a study of blood T cell repertoires in COVID-19. Germline CDR1 and CDR2: SGHDT and YYEEEE. The CDR3 runs to 15 residues. V dropped 2 bases and J dropped 5 bases, with 15 bases sitting between them. The sample was peripheral blood. V gene TRBV5-6 combines with J gene TRBJ2-3; D might be TRBD1 (5 bases). The receptor was isolated from a woman between 35 and 50 years old with COVID-19, enrolled during active disease. The CDR3 spells CASSLVRAPGDTQYF. The CDR3 DNA follows: TGTGCCAGCAGCTTAGTCAGGGCCCCCGGAGATACGCAGTATTTT.